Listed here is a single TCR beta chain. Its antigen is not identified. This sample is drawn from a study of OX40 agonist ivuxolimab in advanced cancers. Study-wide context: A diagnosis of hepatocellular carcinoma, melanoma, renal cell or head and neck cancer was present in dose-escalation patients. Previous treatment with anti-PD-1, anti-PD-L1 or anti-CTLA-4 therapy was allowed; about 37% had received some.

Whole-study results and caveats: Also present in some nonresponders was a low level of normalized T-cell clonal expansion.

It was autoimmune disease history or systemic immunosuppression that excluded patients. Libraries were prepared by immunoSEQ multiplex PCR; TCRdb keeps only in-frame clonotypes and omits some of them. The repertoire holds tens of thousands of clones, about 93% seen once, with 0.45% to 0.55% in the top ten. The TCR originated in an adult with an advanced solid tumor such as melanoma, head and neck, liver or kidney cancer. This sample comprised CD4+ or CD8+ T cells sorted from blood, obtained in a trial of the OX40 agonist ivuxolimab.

The CDR3 region is CASTGVSLVREQYF. The DNA for the CDR3 is TGTGCCAGCACGGGGGTTTCATTGGTGAGGGAGCAGTACTTC. The chain carries TRBV6-6 and TRBJ2-7, with D possibly being TRBD2 (6 bases). The CDR3 contains 14 residues. V lost 7 bases and J 7 bases, leaving 20 bases between the germline ends. Per germline, CDR1 MNHNY and CDR2 SVGAGI (reference sequence).